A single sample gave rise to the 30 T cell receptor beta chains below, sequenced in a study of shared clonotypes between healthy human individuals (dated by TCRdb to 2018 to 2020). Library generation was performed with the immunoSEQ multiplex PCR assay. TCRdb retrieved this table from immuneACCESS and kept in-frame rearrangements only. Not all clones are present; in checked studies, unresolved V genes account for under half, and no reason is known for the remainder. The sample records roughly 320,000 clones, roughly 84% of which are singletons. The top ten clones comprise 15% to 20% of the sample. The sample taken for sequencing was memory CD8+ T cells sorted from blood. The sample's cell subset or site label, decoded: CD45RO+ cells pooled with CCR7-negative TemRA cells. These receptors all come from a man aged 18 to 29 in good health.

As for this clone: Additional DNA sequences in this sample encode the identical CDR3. Here the CDR3 DNA reads TGTGCCAGCAGTGAAGGTCGGGACTACGAGCAGTACTTC. Translation: CASSEGRDYEQYF. The genes are TRBV6-1 and TRBJ2-7, with a tentative D call TRBD2 (5 bases). The CDR3 covers 13 residues. Deletions cut 1 base from V and 3 bases from J, with 7 bases between. Germline values: CDR1 MNHNS, CDR2 SASEGT.

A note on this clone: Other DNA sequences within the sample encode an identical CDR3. This CDR3 is CASSFRDSYEQYF. The CDR3 DNA reads TGTGCCAGCAGTTTTAGGGACAGCTACGAGCAGTACTTC. This chain connects TRBV27 to TRBJ2-7; 7 bases line up with TRBD1. There are 13 residues in the CDR3. Germline lookup yields CDR1 MNHEY and CDR2 SMNVEV (reference sequence). Unmatched junction bases numbered 2, after V lost 3 bases and J lost 3 bases.

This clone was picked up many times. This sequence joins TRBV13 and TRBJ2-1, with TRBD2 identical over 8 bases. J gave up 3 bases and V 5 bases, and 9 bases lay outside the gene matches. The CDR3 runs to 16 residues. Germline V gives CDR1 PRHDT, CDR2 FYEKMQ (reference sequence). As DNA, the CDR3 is TGTGCCAGCAGCGGATTGAGCGGGAGTCACTACAATGAGCAGTTCTTC. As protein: CASSGLSGSHYNEQFF.

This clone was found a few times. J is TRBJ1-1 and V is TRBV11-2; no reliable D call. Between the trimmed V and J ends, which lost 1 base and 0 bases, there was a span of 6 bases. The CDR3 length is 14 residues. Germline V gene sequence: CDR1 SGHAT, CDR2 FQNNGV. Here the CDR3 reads CASSLVSVNTEAFF. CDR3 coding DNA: TGTGCCAGCAGCTTAGTCTCGGTGAACACTGAAGCTTTCTTT.

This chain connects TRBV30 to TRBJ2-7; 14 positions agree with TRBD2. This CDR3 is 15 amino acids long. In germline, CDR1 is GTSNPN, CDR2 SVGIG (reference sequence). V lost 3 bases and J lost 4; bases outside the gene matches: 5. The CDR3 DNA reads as TGTGCCTGGAGGGGGGGACTAGCGGGAGCATACGAGCAGTACTTC. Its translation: CAWRGGLAGAYEQYF.

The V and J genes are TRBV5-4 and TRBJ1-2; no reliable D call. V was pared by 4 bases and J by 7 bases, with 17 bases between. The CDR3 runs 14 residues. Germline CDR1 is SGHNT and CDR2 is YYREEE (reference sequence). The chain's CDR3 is CASSPDLSWIGYTF. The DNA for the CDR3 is TGTGCCAGCAGCCCGGATTTGTCATGGATTGGCTACACCTTC.

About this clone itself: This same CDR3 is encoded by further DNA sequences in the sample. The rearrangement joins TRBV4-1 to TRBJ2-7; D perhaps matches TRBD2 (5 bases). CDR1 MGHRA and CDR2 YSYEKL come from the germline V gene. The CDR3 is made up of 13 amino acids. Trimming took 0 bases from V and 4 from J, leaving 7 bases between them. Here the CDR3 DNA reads TGCGCCAGCAGCCAAGATCGGGGTTACGAGCAGTACTTC. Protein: CASSQDRGYEQYF.

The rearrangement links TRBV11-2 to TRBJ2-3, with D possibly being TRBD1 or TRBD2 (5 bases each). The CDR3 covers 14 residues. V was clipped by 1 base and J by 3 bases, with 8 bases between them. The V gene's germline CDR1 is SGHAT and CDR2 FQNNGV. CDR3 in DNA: TGTGCCAGCAGCTTAGGTTGGGGGACAGATACGCAGTATTTT. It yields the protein CASSLGWGTDTQYF.

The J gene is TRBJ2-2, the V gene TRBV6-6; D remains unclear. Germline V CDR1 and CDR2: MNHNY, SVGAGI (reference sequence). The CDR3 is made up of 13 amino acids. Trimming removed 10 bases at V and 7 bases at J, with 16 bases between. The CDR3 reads CATLQPKGGELFF. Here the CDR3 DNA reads TGTGCCACCCTCCAACCAAAAGGCGGGGAGCTGTTTTTT.

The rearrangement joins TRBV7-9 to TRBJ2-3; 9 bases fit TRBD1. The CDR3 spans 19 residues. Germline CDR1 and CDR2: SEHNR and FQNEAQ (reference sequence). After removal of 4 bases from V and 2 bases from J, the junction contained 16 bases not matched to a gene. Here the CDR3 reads CASSWTGTGILSYTDTQYF. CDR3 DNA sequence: TGTGCCAGCAGCTGGACCGGGACAGGGATCCTAAGTTACACAGATACGCAGTATTTT.

CDR3 nucleotide sequence: TGTGCCAGCAGCCTGTTGGGGTCAGGGGCCTACAATGAGCAGTTCTTC. It encodes CASSLLGSGAYNEQFF. The chain couples TRBV7-3 to TRBJ2-1, with D perhaps matching TRBD1 (6 bases). CDR3 length: 16 residues. The V end lost 5 bases, the J end lost 2 bases, and 16 bases lay between the germline ends. Germline V gives CDR1 SGHTA, CDR2 FQGTGA.

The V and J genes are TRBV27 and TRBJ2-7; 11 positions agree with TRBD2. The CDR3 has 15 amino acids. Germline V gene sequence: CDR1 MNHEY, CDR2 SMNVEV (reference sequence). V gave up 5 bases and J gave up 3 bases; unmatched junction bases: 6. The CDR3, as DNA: TGTGCCAGCAGTCCACTAGCGGGGGCTCTCTACGAGCAGTACTTC. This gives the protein CASSPLAGALYEQYF.

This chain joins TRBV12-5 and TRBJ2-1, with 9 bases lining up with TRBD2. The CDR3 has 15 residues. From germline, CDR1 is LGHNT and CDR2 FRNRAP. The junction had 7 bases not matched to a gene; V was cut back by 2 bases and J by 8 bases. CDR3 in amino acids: CASGLLPSGKYEQFF. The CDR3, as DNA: TGTGCTAGTGGTTTGCTTCCTAGCGGGAAGTATGAGCAGTTCTTC. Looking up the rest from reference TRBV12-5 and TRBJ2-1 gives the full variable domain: DARVTQTPRHKVTEMGQEVTMRCQPILGHNTVFWYRQTMMQGLELLAYFRNRAPLDDSGMPKDRFSAEMPDATLATLKIQPSEPRDSAVYFCASGLLPSGKYEQFFGPGTRLTVL.

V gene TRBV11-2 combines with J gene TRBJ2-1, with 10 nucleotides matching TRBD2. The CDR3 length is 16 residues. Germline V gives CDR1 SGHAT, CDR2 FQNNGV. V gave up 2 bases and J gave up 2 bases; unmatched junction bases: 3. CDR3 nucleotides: TGTGCCAGCAGCTTATTTAGCGGGGGGCCCTACAATGAGCAGTTCTTC. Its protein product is CASSLFSGGPYNEQFF.

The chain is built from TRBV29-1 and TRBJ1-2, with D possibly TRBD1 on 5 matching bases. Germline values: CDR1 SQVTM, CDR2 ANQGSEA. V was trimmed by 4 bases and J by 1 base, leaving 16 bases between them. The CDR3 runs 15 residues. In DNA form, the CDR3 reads TGCAGCGTTGGACAGCTACTCCATAGTAACTATGGCTACACCTTC. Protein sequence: CSVGQLLHSNYGYTF.

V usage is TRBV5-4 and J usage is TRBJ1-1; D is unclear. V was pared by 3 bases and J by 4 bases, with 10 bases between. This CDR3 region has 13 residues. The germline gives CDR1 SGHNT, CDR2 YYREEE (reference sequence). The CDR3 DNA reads TGTGCCAGCAGCTCCCGGATAGGCACTGAAGCTTTCTTT. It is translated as CASSSRIGTEAFF.

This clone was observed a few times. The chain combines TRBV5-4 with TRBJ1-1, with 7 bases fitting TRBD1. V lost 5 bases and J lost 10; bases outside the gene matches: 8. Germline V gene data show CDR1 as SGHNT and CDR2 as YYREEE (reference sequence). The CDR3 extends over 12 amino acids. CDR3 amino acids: CASSSSQGRAFF. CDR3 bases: TGTGCCAGCAGTTCCTCACAGGGGAGAGCTTTCTTT.

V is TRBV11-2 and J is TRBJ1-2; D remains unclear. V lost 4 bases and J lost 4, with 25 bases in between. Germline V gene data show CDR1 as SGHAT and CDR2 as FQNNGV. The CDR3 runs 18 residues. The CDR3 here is CASSYPTLGWTGSYGYTF. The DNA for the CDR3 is TGTGCCAGCAGCTACCCGACGCTCGGATGGACGGGCAGCTATGGCTACACCTTC.

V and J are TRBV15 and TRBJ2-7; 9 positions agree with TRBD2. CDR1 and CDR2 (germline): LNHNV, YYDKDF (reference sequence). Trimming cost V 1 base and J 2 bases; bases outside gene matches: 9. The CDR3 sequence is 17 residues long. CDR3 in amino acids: CATSRVAGVWNAYEQYF. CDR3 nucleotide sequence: TGTGCCACCAGCAGAGTAGCGGGGGTATGGAACGCCTACGAGCAGTACTTC.

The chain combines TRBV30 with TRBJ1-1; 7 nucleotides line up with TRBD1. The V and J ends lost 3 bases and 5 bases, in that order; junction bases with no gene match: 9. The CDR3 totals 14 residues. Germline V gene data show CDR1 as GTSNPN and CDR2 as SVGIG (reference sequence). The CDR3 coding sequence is TGTGCCTGGAGCGCGGGCCAGGGGGTTACTGAAGCTTTCTTT. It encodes CAWSAGQGVTEAFF.

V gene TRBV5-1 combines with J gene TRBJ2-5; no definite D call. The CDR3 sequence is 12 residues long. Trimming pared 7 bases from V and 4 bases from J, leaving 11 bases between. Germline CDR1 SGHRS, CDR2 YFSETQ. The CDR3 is CASGRGRETQYF. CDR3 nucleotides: TGCGCCAGCGGCCGAGGCCGAGAGACCCAGTACTTC.

The CDR3 DNA sequence: TGTGCCAGCAGCAGGACCACAAACTGGGAGCTGTTTTTT. Its protein product is CASSRTTNWELFF. The J gene is TRBJ2-2, the V gene TRBV5-5; no reliable D call. Germline CDR1 is SGHKS and CDR2 is YYEKEE (reference sequence). The CDR3 has 13 amino acids. V shed 4 bases and J shed 9 bases, with 13 bases lying between them.

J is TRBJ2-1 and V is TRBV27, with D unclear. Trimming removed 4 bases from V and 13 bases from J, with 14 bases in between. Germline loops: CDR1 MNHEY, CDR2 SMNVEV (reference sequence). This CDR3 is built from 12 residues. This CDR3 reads CASSSLYPEQFF. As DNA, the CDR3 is TGTGCCAGCAGTTCCCTCTATCCTGAACAGTTCTTC.

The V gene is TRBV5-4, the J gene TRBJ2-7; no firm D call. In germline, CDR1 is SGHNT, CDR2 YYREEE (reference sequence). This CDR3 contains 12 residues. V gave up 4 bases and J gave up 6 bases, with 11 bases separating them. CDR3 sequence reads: CASSTGSLEQYF. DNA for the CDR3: TGTGCCAGCAGCACCGGGTCCCTCGAGCAGTACTTC.

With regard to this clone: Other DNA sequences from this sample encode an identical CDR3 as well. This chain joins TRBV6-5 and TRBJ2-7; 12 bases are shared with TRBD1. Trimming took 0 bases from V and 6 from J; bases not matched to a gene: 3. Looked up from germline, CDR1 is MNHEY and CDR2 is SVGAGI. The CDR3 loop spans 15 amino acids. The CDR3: CASSYSGTGGGEQYF. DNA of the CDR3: TGTGCCAGCAGTTACTCTGGGACAGGGGGCGGCGAGCAGTACTTC.

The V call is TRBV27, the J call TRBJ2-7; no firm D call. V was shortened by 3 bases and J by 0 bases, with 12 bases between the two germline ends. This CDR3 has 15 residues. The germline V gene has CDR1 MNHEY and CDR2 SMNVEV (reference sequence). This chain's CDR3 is CASSLWGPSSYEQYF. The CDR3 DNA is TGTGCCAGCAGTTTGTGGGGTCCATCCTCCTACGAGCAGTACTTC.

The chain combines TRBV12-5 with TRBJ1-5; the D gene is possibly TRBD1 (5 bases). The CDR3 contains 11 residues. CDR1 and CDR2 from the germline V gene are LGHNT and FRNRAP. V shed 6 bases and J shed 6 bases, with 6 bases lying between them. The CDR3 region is CASGDSQPQHF. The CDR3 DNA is TGTGCTAGTGGCGACAGTCAGCCCCAGCATTTT. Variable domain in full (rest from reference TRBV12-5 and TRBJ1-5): DARVTQTPRHKVTEMGQEVTMRCQPILGHNTVFWYRQTMMQGLELLAYFRNRAPLDDSGMPKDRFSAEMPDATLATLKIQPSEPRDSAVYFCASGDSQPQHFGDGTRLSIL.

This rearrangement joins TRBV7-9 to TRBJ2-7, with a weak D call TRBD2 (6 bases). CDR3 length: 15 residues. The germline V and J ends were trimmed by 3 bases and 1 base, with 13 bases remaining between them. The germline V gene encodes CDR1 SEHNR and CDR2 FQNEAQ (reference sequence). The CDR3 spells CASSLRGDLSYEQYF. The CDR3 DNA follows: TGTGCCAGCAGCTTGAGAGGGGACTTATCCTACGAGCAGTACTTC.

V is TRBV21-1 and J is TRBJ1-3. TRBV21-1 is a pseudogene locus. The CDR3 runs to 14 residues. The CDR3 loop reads CASSNKSPGNTIYF. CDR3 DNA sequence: TGTGCCAGCAGCAATAAGTCCCCTGGAAACACCATATATTTT.

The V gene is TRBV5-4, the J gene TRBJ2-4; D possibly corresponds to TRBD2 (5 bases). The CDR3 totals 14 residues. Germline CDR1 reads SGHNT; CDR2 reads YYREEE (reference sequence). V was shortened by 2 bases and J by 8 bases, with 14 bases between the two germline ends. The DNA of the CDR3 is TGTGCCAGCAGCTTTCGTGGGAGTGAGGACATTCAGTACTTC. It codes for CASSFRGSEDIQYF.